Below are 5 T cell receptor beta chains sequenced from a single sample in a study of cytomegalovirus exposure and HLA in healthy donors. PCR was performed using 60 Vbeta and 13 Jbeta primers. Clones were read by immunoSEQ multiplex PCR, and TCRdb kept only the in-frame ones, dropping some. The sample includes some 150,000 clones, 82% of them seen just once. Material for sequencing was PBMCs. Receptors originate from a man between 50 and 59 years old in good health and CMV-seropositive.

This clone came up once. The chain recombines TRBV7-9 with TRBJ2-4; TRBD1 agrees at 8 bases. The CDR3 spans 13 residues. The germline V gene has CDR1 SEHNR and CDR2 FQNEAQ (reference sequence). V lost 0 bases, J lost 8 bases, and 0 bases stayed unmatched. The CDR3 bases are TGTGCCAGCAGCTTAGCACAGGGGGACATTCAGTACTTC. It specifies CASSLAQGDIQYF.

The chain employs TRBV7-2 and TRBJ2-5; tentatively, D is TRBD2 (5 bases). The germline CDR1 and CDR2 sequences are SGHTA and FQGNSA. Between the trimmed V and J ends, which lost 2 bases and 3 bases, there was a span of 10 bases. This CDR3 is 14 amino acids long. For the CDR3, the DNA is TGTGCCAGCAGCTTATGGACTCTGGAAGAGACCCAGTACTTC. Amino acid sequence: CASSLWTLEETQYF.

J is TRBJ2-5 and V is TRBV9, with TRBD2 matching over 12 bases. Germline CDR1 SGDLS, CDR2 YYNGEE. V dropped 7 bases and J dropped 5; count of bases not matched to a gene: 12. CDR3 length equals 16 residues. The CDR3: CASGGASGRAWETQYF. The CDR3 DNA sequence: TGTGCCAGCGGTGGGGCTAGCGGGAGGGCCTGGGAGACCCAGTACTTC.

The CDR3 is CASSLRQGVDSPLHF. The DNA of the CDR3 is TGTGCCAGCAGTTTAAGACAGGGAGTGGATTCACCCCTCCACTTT. This chain uses TRBV5-6 with TRBJ1-6, with 7 bases fitting TRBD1. J lost 8 bases, V lost 5 bases, and 10 bases had no gene match. The germline gives CDR1 SGHDT, CDR2 YYEEEE. The CDR3 totals 15 residues.

The chain carries TRBV27 and TRBJ1-3; tentative D call: TRBD1 (5 bases). The CDR3 length is 14 residues. From germline, CDR1 is MNHEY and CDR2 SMNVEV (reference sequence). Trimming took 3 bases from V and 1 from J, leaving 7 bases between them. Written as DNA, the CDR3 is TGTGCCAGCAGTTTCGCAGGGTCTGGAAACACCATATATTTT. Translating gives CASSFAGSGNTIYF.